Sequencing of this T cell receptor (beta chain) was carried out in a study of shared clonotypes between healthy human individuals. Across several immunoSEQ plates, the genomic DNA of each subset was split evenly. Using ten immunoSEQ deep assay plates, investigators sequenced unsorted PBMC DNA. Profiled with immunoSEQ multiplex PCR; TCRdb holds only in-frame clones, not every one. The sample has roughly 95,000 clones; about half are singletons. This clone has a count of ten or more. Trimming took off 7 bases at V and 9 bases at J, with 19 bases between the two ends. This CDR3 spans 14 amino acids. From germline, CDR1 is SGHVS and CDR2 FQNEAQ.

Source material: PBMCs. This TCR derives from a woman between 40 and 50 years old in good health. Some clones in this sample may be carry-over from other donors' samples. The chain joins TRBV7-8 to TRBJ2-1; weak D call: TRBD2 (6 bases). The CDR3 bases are TGTGCCAGCACCCGAGGGCTAGCGTTCGGTGAGCAGTTCTTC. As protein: CASTRGLAFGEQFF.